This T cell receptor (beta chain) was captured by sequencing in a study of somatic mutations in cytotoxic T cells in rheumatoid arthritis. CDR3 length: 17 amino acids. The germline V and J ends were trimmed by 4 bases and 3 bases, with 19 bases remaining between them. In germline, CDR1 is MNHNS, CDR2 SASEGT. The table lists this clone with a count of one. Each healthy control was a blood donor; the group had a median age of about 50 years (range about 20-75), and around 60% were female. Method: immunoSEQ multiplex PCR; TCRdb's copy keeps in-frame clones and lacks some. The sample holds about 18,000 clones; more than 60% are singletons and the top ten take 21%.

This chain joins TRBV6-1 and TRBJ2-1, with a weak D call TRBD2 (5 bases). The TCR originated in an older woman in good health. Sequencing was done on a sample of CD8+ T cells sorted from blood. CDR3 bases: TGTGCCAGCAGTGTCAAACCACTAACGGGGATCTACAATGAGCAGTTCTTC. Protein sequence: CASSVKPLTGIYNEQFF.